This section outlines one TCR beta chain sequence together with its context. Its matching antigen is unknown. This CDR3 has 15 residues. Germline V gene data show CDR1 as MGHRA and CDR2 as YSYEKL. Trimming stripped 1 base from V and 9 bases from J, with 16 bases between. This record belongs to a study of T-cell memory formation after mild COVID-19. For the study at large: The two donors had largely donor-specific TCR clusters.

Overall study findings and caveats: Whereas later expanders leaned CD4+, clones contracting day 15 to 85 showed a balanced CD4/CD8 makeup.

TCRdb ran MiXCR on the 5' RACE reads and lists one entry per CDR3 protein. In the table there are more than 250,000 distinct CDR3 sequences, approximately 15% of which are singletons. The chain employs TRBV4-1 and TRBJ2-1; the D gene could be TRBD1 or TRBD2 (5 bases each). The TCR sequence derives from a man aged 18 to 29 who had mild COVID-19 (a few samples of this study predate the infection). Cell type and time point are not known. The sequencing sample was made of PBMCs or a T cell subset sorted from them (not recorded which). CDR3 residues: CASSQGGALEAEQFF. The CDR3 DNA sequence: TGCGCCAGCAGCCAAGGAGGGGCCTTGGAGGCTGAGCAGTTCTTC.